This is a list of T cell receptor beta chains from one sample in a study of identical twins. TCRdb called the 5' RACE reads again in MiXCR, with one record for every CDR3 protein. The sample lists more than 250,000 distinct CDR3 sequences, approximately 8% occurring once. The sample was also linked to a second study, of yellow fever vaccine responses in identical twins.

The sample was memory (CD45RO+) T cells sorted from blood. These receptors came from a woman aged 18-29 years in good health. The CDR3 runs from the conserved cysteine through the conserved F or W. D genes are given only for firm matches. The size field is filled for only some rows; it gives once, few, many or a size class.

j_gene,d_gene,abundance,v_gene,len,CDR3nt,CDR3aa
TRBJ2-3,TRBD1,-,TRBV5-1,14,TGCGCCAGCAGCTTGGGGGGACAGGAAAATACGCAGTATTTT,CASSLGGQENTQYF
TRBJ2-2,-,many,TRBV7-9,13,TGTGCCAGCAGCTTTAGGGGAACCGGGGAGCTGTTTTTT,CASSFRGTGELFF
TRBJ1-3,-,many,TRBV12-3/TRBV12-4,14,TGTGCCAGCAGTTTGGTCGATTCTGGAAACACCATATATTTT,CASSLVDSGNTIYF
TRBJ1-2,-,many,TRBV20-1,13,TGCAGTGCTAGAGATCGCACGCGGGGTGGCTACACCTTC,CSARDRTRGGYTF
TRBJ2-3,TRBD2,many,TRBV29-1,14,TGCAGCGCTTTACTAGCGGGAGGGCGAGATACGCAGTATTTT,CSALLAGGRDTQYF
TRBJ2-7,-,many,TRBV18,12,TGTGCCAGCTCACCTGAAACCTACGAGCAGTACTTC,CASSPETYEQYF
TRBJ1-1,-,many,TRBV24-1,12,TGTGCCACCAGTTTTGGGAACACTGAAGCTTTCTTT,CATSFGNTEAFF
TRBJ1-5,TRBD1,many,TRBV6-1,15,TGTGCCAGCACTCTAGACAGGGGAGTCGGGCAGCCCCAGCATTTT,CASTLDRGVGQPQHF
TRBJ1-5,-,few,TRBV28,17,TGTGCCAGCAGTTTATTCGGCCATCCGGGTGCTGGGCAGCCCCAGCATTTT,CASSLFGHPGAGQPQHF
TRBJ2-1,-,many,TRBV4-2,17,TGTGCCAGCAGCCAAGATCATGCGGGGAGCTCCTACAATGAGCAGTTCTTC,CASSQDHAGSSYNEQFF